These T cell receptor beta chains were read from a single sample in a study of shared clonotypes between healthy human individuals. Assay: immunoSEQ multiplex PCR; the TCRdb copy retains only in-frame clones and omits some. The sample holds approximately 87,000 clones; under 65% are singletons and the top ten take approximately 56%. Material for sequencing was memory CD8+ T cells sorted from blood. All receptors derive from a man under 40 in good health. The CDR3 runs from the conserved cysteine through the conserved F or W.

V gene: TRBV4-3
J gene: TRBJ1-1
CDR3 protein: CASSFWRAQDEAFF

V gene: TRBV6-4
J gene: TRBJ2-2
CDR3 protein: CASSAGAANTGELFF

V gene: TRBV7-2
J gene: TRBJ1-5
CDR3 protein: CASSLVKDSGQPQHF

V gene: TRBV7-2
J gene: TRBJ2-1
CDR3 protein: CASSLGTPRSYNEQFF

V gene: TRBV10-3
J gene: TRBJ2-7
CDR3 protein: CAISESGGGPNYEQYF

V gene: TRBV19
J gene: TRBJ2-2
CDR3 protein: CASSLRLAVPNTGELFF

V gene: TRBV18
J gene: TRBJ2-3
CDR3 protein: CASSPLVVAGGPEDTQYF

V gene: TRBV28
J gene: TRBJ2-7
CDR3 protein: CASSLPPGDRGIYEQYF

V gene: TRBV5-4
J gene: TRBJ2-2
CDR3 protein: CALLANTGELFF

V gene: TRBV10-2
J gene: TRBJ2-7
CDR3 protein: CASSTGTSGYEQYF

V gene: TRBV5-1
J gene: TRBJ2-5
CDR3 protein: CASSRGQGGQETQYF

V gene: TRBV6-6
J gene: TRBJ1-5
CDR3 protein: CASSLKGLYSNQPQHF

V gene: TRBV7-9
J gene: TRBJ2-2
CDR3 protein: CASSLVLGLAGTNTGELFF

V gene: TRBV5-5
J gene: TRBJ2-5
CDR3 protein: CASSFFPVKGQETQYF

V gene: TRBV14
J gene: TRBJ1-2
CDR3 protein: CASSHGRHYGYTF

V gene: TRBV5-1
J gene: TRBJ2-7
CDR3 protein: CASSLVAGGAEQYF

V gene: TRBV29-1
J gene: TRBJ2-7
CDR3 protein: CSVDISGRWNEQYF

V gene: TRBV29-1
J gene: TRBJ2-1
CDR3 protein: CSAPKRGGRANEQFF

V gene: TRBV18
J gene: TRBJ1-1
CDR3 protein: CASSRLHGGGTEAFF

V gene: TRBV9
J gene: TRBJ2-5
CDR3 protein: CASSDGRLETQYF

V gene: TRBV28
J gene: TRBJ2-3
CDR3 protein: CASSSPRGLAGVTDTQYF

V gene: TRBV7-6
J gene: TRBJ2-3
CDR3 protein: CASSTPGAGVTDTQYF

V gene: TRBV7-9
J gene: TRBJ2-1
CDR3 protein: CASSQPGQGYNEQFF

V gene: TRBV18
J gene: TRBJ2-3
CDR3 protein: CASSHGKGTDTQYF

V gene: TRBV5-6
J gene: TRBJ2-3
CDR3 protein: CASSYPGLAFSTDTQYF

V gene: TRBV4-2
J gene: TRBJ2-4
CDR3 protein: CASSQEKGQGANIQYF

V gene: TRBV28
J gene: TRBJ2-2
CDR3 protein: CASSSAYELFF

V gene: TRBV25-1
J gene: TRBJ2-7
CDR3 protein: CASSEGSYEQYF